Given below is one T cell receptor (beta chain) in context. This record comes from a study of blood T cell repertoires in COVID-19. Study-wide background: Some COVID-19 samples were acute and others convalescent; all came from the United States, Italy and Spain. PBMCs, B-cell-depleted T cells, or T cells provided the cDNA or gDNA that made up the material.

Assay: immunoSEQ multiplex PCR; the TCRdb copy retains only in-frame clones and omits some. This sample has 150,000 to 200,000 clones, with roughly four fifths found just once. Participants were placed into cohorts based on the clinical history they reported. Cohort 3 donors were reported recovered after two negative PCRs, clearance, or symptom resolution. Germline V gene sequence: CDR1 LGHNA, CDR2 YNFKEQ. The CDR3 runs 15 residues. V gave up 4 bases and J gave up 2 bases, with 12 bases separating them. The V call is TRBV4-2, the J call TRBJ1-5; D is possibly TRBD1 (6 bases). The clonotype was recovered from a man aged 45-65 years who had recovered from COVID-19. Sample: PBMCs or T cells enriched from blood (not recorded which). This chain's CDR3 is CASSPRAGGNQPQHF. CDR3 coding DNA: TGTGCCAGCAGCCCGCGCGCAGGGGGCAATCAGCCCCAGCATTTT.